One T cell receptor (beta chain) is described in this entry. Its antigen is currently unknown. This record comes from a study of neoadjuvant anti-PD-1 for oral cavity cancer. Study information: Nivolumab at 3 mg/kg was mostly given biweekly, three to four doses, pre-surgery.

Patients were newly diagnosed with stage II-IVA oral cavity squamous cell carcinoma without prior systemic or radiation treatment. Points from the study as a whole: TCR analyses covered only a few patients per response group. Post-nivolumab, blood T cell clonality was significantly elevated in non-responders.

Germline V CDR1 and CDR2: LNHDA, SQIVND (reference sequence). V shed 4 bases and J shed 9 bases, with 16 bases lying between them. This CDR3 spans 15 amino acids. Some clones are missing from TCRdb's copy, which holds only in-frame ones; the method was immunoSEQ multiplex PCR. The table lists approximately 35,000 clones, roughly 89% of them singletons. The TCR sequence derives from a person aged 40 to 85 with oral cavity squamous cell carcinoma. Sequenced here: PBMCs, sampled before nivolumab (anti-PD-1) treatment. V usage is TRBV19 and J usage is TRBJ1-6, with unresolved D. This CDR3 reads CASSTLGRDGSPLHF. The CDR3 nucleotides are TGTGCCAGTAGTACGTTGGGGAGGGATGGTTCACCCCTCCACTTT.